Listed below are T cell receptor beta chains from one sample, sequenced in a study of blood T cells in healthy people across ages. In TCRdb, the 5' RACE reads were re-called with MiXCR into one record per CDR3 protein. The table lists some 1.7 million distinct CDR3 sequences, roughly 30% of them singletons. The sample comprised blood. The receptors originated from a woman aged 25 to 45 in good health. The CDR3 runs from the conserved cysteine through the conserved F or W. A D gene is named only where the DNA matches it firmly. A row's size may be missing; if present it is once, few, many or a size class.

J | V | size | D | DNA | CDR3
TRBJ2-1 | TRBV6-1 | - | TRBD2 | TGTGCCAGCGGAGAAAGGCGCGGGAGGGGATACAATGAGCAGTTCTTC | CASGERRGRGYNEQFF
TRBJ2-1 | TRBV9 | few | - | TGTGCCAGCAGTCCCCGGGACTCGTGGGCTGGTGAGCAGTTCTTC | CASSPRDSWAGEQFF
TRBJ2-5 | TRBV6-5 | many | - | TGTGCCAGCAGTTACTCGAGTTCAGGGGAGGAGACCCAGTACTTC | CASSYSSSGEETQYF
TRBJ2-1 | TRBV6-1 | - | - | TGTGCCAGCAGGGGCCCGGGCCAAAACCAAGTCTCCTACAATGAGCAGTTCTTC | CASRGPGQNQVSYNEQFF
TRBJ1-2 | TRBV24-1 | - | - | TGTGCCACCAGGGGCTTAGGGGACTATGGCTACACCTTC | CATRGLGDYGYTF
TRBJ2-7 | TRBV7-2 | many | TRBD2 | TGTGCCAGCAGCCCCATGGGAGGGGACGACGAGCAGTACTTC | CASSPMGGDDEQYF
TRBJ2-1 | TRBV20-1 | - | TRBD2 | TGCAGTGCTAGTCCCAGCGGGAGCTACAATGAGCAGTTCTTC | CSASPSGSYNEQFF
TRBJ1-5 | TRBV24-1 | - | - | TGTGCCACCAGTGATTTATCGGGTGTGGGCAATCAGCCCCAGCATTTT | CATSDLSGVGNQPQHF
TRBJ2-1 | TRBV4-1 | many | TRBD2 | TGCGCCAGCAGCCGAAGGTCCGGGGGGGACTACAATGAGCAGTTCTTC | CASSRRSGGDYNEQFF
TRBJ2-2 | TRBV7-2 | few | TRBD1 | TGTGCCAGCCTCCGGAGCGACAGGGGGCGCGGCGGGGAGCTGTTTTTT | CASLRSDRGRGGELFF
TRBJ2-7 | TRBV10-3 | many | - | TGTGCCATCAGTGAGTCTTTGTTGGCTGATGAGCAGTACTTC | CAISESLLADEQYF
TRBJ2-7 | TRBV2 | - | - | TGTGCCAGCTCTGGGGAGCGGGACACCTACGAGCAGTACTTC | CASSGERDTYEQYF
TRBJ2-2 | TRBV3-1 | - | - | TGTGCCAGCGGAACTGGGGCGGACACCGGGGAGCTGTTTTTT | CASGTGADTGELFF
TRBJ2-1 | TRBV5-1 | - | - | TGCGCCAGCAGGGACTGGTACAATGAGCAGTTCTTC | CASRDWYNEQFF
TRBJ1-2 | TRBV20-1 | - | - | TGCAGTGCTCTGACCGACAGGAGGCTGTATGGCTACACCTTC | CSALTDRRLYGYTF
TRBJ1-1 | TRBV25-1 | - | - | TGTGCCAGCAGTGACACCACAGGTAACACTGAAGCTTTCTTT | CASSDTTGNTEAFF
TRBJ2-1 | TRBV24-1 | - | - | TGTGCCGTCGGAGGCAATAGAGATGAGCAGTTCTTC | CAVGGNRDEQFF
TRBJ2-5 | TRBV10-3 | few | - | TGTGCCATCAGTGAGGGGACGGAGATCCAAGAGACCCAGTACTTC | CAISEGTEIQETQYF
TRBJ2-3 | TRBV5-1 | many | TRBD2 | TGCGCCAGCAGCCCTAGCGGGGGATCAGATACGCAGTATTTT | CASSPSGGSDTQYF
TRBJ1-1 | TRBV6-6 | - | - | TGTGCCAGCAGTTACTCGGGTAGTAACACTGAAGCTTTCTTT | CASSYSGSNTEAFF
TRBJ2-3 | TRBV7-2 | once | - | TGTGCCAGCAGCTTAGTGGGGGAAGCGGGTCTGTCAGATACGCAGTATTTT | CASSLVGEAGLSDTQYF
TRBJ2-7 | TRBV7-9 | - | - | TGTGCCAGCAGCGAGGAGGGGGCGGTTCAAGAGCAGTACTTC | CASSEEGAVQEQYF
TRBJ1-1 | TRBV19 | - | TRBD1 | TGTGCCACCCGAGGGGGACAGGGGTGGACTGAAGCTTTCTTT | CATRGGQGWTEAFF
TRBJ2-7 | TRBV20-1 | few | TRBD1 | TGCAGTGCGGCACCTGGACAGGGGGCTTACGAGCAGTACTTC | CSAAPGQGAYEQYF
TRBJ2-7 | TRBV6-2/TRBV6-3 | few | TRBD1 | TGTGCCAGCAGACTCGACAGGGGGCAGTACAATGAGCAGTACTTC | CASRLDRGQYNEQYF
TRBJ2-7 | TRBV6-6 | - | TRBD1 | TGTGCCAGCAGTTACTCTCCGGGACAGGGCCACGAGCAGTACTTC | CASSYSPGQGHEQYF
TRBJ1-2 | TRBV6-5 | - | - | TGTTCCAGCAGGATCACGACCGGCTATGGCTACACCTTC | CSSRITTGYGYTF
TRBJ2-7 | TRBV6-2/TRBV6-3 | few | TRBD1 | TGTGCCAGCAGTCCTCAACGACAGGGTGGCGAGCAGTACTTC | CASSPQRQGGEQYF
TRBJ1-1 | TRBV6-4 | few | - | TGTGCCAGCAGTTGGGGGGTAAACACTGAAGCTTTCTTT | CASSWGVNTEAFF
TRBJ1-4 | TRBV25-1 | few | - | TGTGCCAGCAGTGACAGCCGACAGGCAAATGAAAAACTGTTTTTT | CASSDSRQANEKLFF
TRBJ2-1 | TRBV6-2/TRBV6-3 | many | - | TGTGCCAGCAGTTACGGGGAAACGAATGAGCAGTTCTTC | CASSYGETNEQFF
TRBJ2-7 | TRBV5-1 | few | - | TGCGCCAGCACATACGACGGCACCTACGAGCAGTACTTC | CASTYDGTYEQYF
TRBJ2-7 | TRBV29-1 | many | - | TGCAGCGTTAGGAGGGCCGCGGGCGAGCAGTACTTC | CSVRRAAGEQYF
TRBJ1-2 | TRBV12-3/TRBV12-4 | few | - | TGTGCCAGCAGGTTTCACCGGGGCAACTATGGCTACACCTTC | CASRFHRGNYGYTF
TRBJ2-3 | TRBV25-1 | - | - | TGTGCCAGCAGTGAGTGGCGCACAGATACGCAGTATTTT | CASSEWRTDTQYF